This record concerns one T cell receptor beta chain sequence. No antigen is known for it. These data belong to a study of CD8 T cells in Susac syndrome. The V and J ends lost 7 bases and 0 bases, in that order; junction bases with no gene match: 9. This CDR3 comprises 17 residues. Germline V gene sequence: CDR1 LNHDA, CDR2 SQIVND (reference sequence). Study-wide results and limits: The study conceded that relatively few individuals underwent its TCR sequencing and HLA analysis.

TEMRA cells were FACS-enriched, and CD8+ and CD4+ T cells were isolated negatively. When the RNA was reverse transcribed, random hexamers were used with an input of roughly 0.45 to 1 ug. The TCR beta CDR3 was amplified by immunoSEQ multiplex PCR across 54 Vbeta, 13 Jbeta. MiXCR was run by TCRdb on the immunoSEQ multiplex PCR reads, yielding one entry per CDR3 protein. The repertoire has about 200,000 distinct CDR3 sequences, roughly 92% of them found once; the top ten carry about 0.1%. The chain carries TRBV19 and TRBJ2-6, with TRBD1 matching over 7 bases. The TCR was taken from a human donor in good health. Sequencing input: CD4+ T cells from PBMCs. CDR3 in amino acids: CASMSGQPSSGANVLTF. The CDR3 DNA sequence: TGTGCCAGTATGTCGGGACAGCCCTCCTCTGGGGCCAACGTCCTGACTTTC.